This passage covers 28 T cell receptor beta chains from one sample sequenced in a study of blood T cell repertoires in COVID-19. TCRdb's table, derived via immunoSEQ multiplex PCR, lists solely in-frame clones and lacks some. In the table there are roughly 200,000 clones, more than 70% of which are singletons. Sequencing was performed on PBMCs or T cells enriched from blood (not recorded which). The receptors here all came from a man aged 40-55 years who had recovered from COVID-19.

The chain has TRBV5-5 and TRBJ1-5; TRBD1 agrees at 9 bases. This CDR3 is 16 amino acids long. V dropped 4 bases and J dropped 2; count of bases not matched to a gene: 7. Germline CDR1 is SGHKS and CDR2 is YYEKEE (reference sequence). The CDR3 DNA reads TGTGCCAGCAGCCCGGGACAGGGCGTAGGCAATCAGCCCCAGCATTTT. This codes for CASSPGQGVGNQPQHF.

The rearrangement joins TRBV27 to TRBJ2-5; D possibly corresponds to TRBD1 (5 bases). The V gene's germline CDR1 is MNHEY and CDR2 SMNVEV (reference sequence). Trimming took off 5 bases at V and 2 bases at J, with 9 bases between the two ends. This CDR3 spans 13 amino acids. CDR3 nucleotide sequence: TGTGCCAGCAGTCTCGACAGTCAAGAGACCCAGTACTTC. As protein: CASSLDSQETQYF.

The chain couples TRBV10-3 to TRBJ1-1, with 7 positions matching TRBD1. The V gene's germline CDR1 is ENHRY and CDR2 SYGVKD. The CDR3 contains 14 residues. Trimming cost V 0 bases and J 10 bases; bases outside gene matches: 8. CDR3: CAISESRGGAGAFF. CDR3 DNA: TGTGCCATCAGTGAGTCGAGAGGGGGCGCAGGAGCTTTCTTT.

V and J are TRBV7-9 and TRBJ1-2; no clear D. CDR1 and CDR2 from the germline V gene are SEHNR and FQNEAQ (reference sequence). V was pared by 5 bases and J by 6 bases, with 19 bases between. CDR3 length: 15 amino acids. This chain's CDR3 is CASSPPSVRVHGYTF. In DNA, the CDR3 is TGTGCCAGCAGCCCCCCATCCGTCCGGGTGCATGGCTACACCTTC.

This chain links TRBV30 with TRBJ1-5, with TRBD1 identical over 9 bases. Germline V CDR1 and CDR2: GTSNPN, SVGIG (reference sequence). The CDR3 spans 14 residues. V lost 3 bases to trimming and J lost 5 bases; unmatched junction nucleotides: 5. The CDR3 sequence: CAWSRTGVDQPQHF. The CDR3 coding sequence is TGTGCCTGGAGCAGGACAGGGGTGGATCAGCCCCAGCATTTT.

The chain has TRBV5-1 and TRBJ2-7, with TRBD2 matching 9 bases. This CDR3 is built from 16 residues. From germline, CDR1 is SGHRS and CDR2 YFSETQ. V lost 2 bases and J lost 5; bases outside the gene matches: 11. Here the CDR3 reads CASSFRGRGFWDEQYF. As DNA, the CDR3 is TGCGCCAGCAGCTTTCGCGGGAGGGGTTTTTGGGACGAGCAGTACTTC.

This chain links TRBV19 with TRBJ2-2; D not certain. Germline V gene sequence: CDR1 LNHDA, CDR2 SQIVND (reference sequence). Deletions cut 7 bases from V and 0 bases from J, with 12 bases between. The CDR3 totals 15 residues. In DNA form, the CDR3 reads TGTGCCAGTACCGGTTCACCCGCGAACACCGGGGAGCTGTTTTTT. Translation gives CASTGSPANTGELFF.

The chain uses TRBV5-1 and TRBJ1-5; D is possibly TRBD1 (5 bases). The V gene's germline CDR1 is SGHRS and CDR2 YFSETQ. This CDR3 is built from 13 residues. With 4 bases removed from V and 4 bases from J, the gap between germline ends came to 9 bases. As DNA, the CDR3 is TGCGCCAGCAGCCAGGGAGGTAATCAGCCCCAGCATTTT. Its translation: CASSQGGNQPQHF.

In its sample, this clone was seen a few times. The V gene is TRBV5-4, the J gene TRBJ2-1; D perhaps matches TRBD2 (5 bases). The length of the CDR3 is 14 residues. Deletions cut 2 bases from V and 1 base from J, with 7 bases between. Per germline, CDR1 SGHNT and CDR2 YYREEE (reference sequence). The CDR3 bases are TGTGCCAGCAGCTTAAGCGGTTCCTACAATGAGCAGTTCTTC. It codes for CASSLSGSYNEQFF.

The V gene is TRBV28, the J gene TRBJ1-1; D remains unclear. The CDR3 is 14 residues long. V gave up 8 bases and J gave up 6 bases, with 19 bases separating them. In germline, CDR1 is MDHEN, CDR2 SYDVKM. The CDR3 bases are TGTGCCAGCGAAGGGCCGGGGATTTATGCTGAAGCTTTCTTT. Its protein product is CASEGPGIYAEAFF.

The count of this clone is one. The chain recombines TRBV7-8 with TRBJ1-2, with TRBD1 as a possible D gene (5 bases). V lost 2 bases to trimming and J lost 3 bases, with 16 bases between them. CDR1 is SGHVS, CDR2 FQNEAQ, per germline. There are 16 residues in the CDR3. CDR3 region: CASSLMEWGGYYGYTF. The CDR3 DNA follows: TGTGCCAGCAGCTTAATGGAGTGGGGGGGATACTATGGCTACACCTTC.

The chain is built from TRBV28 and TRBJ1-4; tentative D call: TRBD1 (5 bases). Per the germline V gene, CDR1 is MDHEN and CDR2 is SYDVKM. This CDR3 has 13 residues. Deletions cut 6 bases from V and 7 bases from J, with 12 bases between. The CDR3 is CASRGGTGEKLFF. The CDR3 coding sequence is TGTGCCAGCAGGGGGGGAACCGGTGAAAAACTGTTTTTT.

The chain has TRBV3-1 (or the pseudogene TRBV3-2) and TRBJ1-2, with D perhaps TRBD1 (6 bases). CDR3 length equals 13 residues. V was pared by 6 bases and J by 1 base, with 9 bases between. Germline V CDR1 and CDR2: LGHDT, YNNKEL (reference sequence). The DNA for the CDR3 is TGTGCCAGCAGAGGGACACTTAACTATGGCTACACCTTC. Encoded protein: CASRGTLNYGYTF.

The chain combines TRBV30 with TRBJ1-1, with D tentatively TRBD1 (6 bases). The CDR3 is 14 amino acids. The V gene lost 2 bases and the J gene lost 1 base, with 11 bases spanning the gap. Germline loops: CDR1 GTSNPN, CDR2 SVGIG (reference sequence). The CDR3 sequence: CAWSNAGANTEAFF. DNA for the CDR3: TGTGCCTGGAGTAACGCAGGGGCGAACACTGAAGCTTTCTTT.

CDR3 DNA: TGTGCCAGCAGCGCCGCCCGTGGCTGGGAGACCCAGTACTTC. Its translation is CASSAARGWETQYF. This chain links TRBV11-3 with TRBJ2-5, with D hard to call. Germline V lookup: CDR1 SGHNT, CDR2 YENEEA. The CDR3 covers 14 residues. V lost 5 bases and J lost 5, with 15 bases in between. The full variable domain, rest sourced from reference TRBV11-3 and TRBJ2-5, is EAGVVQSPRYKIIEKKQPVAFWCNPISGHNTLYWYLQNLGQGPELLIRYENEEAVDDSQLPKDRFSAERLKGVDSTLKIQPAELGDSAVYLCASSAARGWETQYFGPGTRLLVL.

The CDR3 here is CASSPLGARTDSPLHF. As DNA, the CDR3 is TGTGCCAGCTCACCATTGGGGGCGCGGACAGATTCACCCCTCCACTTT. This chain links TRBV18 with TRBJ1-6, with a possible D match to TRBD1 (6 bases). The V gene's germline CDR1 is KGHSH and CDR2 LQKENI. Trimming took off 2 bases at V and 8 bases at J, with 16 bases between the two ends. The CDR3 contains 16 residues. Full variable domain (outside the CDR3, taken from reference TRBV18 and TRBJ1-6): NAGVMQNPRHLVRRRGQEARLRCSPMKGHSHVYWYRQLPEEGLKFMVYLQKENIIDESGMPKERFSAEFPKEGPSILRIQQVVRGDSAAYFCASSPLGARTDSPLHFGNGTRLTVT.

The chain recombines TRBV19 with TRBJ2-1, with 14 bases lining up with TRBD2. CDR1 and CDR2 (germline): LNHDA, SQIVND (reference sequence). There are 15 residues in the CDR3. Trimming took 4 bases from V and 7 from J; bases not matched to a gene: 3. The CDR3 DNA follows: TGTGCCAGTAGTACACGGACTAGCGGGAGGAATGAGCAGTTCTTC. Amino acids: CASSTRTSGRNEQFF.

This clone was seen a handful of times. The chain couples TRBV5-1 to TRBJ2-5; 9 bases align to TRBD1. The CDR3 has 14 amino acids. The germline V gene encodes CDR1 SGHRS and CDR2 YFSETQ. Germline trimming cut 6 bases from V and 5 bases from J; bases unmatched to any gene: 8. In nucleotides, the CDR3 is TGCGCCAGCAAAAATACAGGGGGCGGCGAGACCCAGTACTTC. This translates into CASKNTGGGETQYF.

The chain combines TRBV28 with TRBJ1-5; TRBD1 is a possible D gene (5 bases). This CDR3 is built from 18 residues. Germline values: CDR1 MDHEN, CDR2 SYDVKM. Trimming stripped 4 bases from V and 2 bases from J, with 21 bases between. Here the CDR3 reads CASSYPPLAGKGNQPQHF. CDR3 coding DNA: TGTGCCAGCAGTTATCCCCCTCTCGCAGGGAAGGGCAATCAGCCCCAGCATTTT.

The V gene is TRBV5-6, the J gene TRBJ1-1; the D gene is possibly TRBD1 (5 bases). The CDR3 extends over 16 amino acids. Germline-derived CDR1 and CDR2 are SGHDT and YYEEEE. Trimming shortened V by 0 bases and J by 1 base, and 13 bases separated the two germline ends. CDR3 coding DNA: TGTGCCAGCAGCTTGGTTCGTCCAGGGCCGAACACTGAAGCTTTCTTT. Its translation is CASSLVRPGPNTEAFF.

The chain employs TRBV30 and TRBJ1-1; the D gene is possibly TRBD1 (5 bases). Between the trimmed V and J ends, which lost 0 bases and 3 bases, there was a span of 14 bases. Per germline, CDR1 GTSNPN and CDR2 SVGIG (reference sequence). The CDR3 loop spans 15 amino acids. The CDR3 bases are TGTGCCTGGAGTGTAAGGAGGGGCTTGGACACTGAAGCTTTCTTT. Residues: CAWSVRRGLDTEAFF.

The V call is TRBV5-1, the J call TRBJ2-2; the D is unclear. The germline gives CDR1 SGHRS, CDR2 YFSETQ. This CDR3 has 15 residues. The V end was cut by 4 bases, the J end by 7 bases, with 17 bases between. Here the CDR3 reads CASSPLLPGGGELFF. The CDR3 region has the DNA TGCGCCAGCAGCCCCCTACTTCCTGGTGGCGGGGAGCTGTTTTTT.

V is TRBV19 and J is TRBJ2-1, with 7 bases that match TRBD2. Germline V gives CDR1 LNHDA, CDR2 SQIVND (reference sequence). V lost 5 bases, J lost 5 bases, and 9 bases stayed unmatched. The CDR3 is 15 residues long. CDR3: CASSRRGDLHNEQFF. For the CDR3, the DNA is TGTGCCAGTAGTCGCCGGGGGGACCTGCACAATGAGCAGTTCTTC.

The chain employs TRBV7-8 and TRBJ1-1; 8 bases map to TRBD1. Germline loops: CDR1 SGHVS, CDR2 FQNEAQ. J gave up 12 bases and V 5 bases, and 11 bases lay outside the gene matches. This CDR3 is built from 13 residues. The CDR3: CASSSGQGGETFF. CDR3 bases: TGTGCCAGCAGCAGCGGACAGGGAGGCGAGACTTTCTTT.

The chain couples TRBV20-1 to TRBJ2-1; 7 positions match TRBD2. The germline CDR1 and CDR2 sequences are DFQATT and SNEGSKA (reference sequence). The CDR3 loop spans 10 amino acids. The CDR3 protein is CSGRRDEQFF. As DNA, the CDR3 is TGCAGCGGGAGGAGAGATGAGCAGTTCTTC.

The V call is TRBV9, the J call TRBJ2-4; no clear D. The CDR3 totals 17 residues. Germline loops: CDR1 SGDLS, CDR2 YYNGEE. Trimming left V 3 bases short and J 1 base short, with 17 bases between. For the CDR3, the DNA is TGTGCCAGCAGCGCGTACCCCCGGAGAGTGGCCAAAAACATTCAGTACTTC. Translated, it gives CASSAYPRRVAKNIQYF.

CDR3 sequence reads: CASRSTGSDGYTF. The CDR3 region has the DNA TGTGCCAGCAGGTCGACAGGGTCGGATGGCTACACCTTC. The chain has TRBV12-3 or TRBV12-4 and TRBJ1-2, with 7 positions matching TRBD1. The CDR3 loop spans 13 amino acids. Trimming at V came to 6 bases and at J to 6 bases, leaving 7 bases not matched to a gene.

The chain is built from TRBV7-3 and TRBJ1-2; D unresolved. Trimming took off 2 bases at V and 8 bases at J, with 15 bases between the two ends. The germline V gene has CDR1 SGHTA and CDR2 FQGTGA. CDR3 length: 14 residues. As DNA, the CDR3 is TGTGCCAGCAGCTTACTTGGGCAGCAAGGCGGCTACACCTTC. It codes for CASSLLGQQGGYTF.